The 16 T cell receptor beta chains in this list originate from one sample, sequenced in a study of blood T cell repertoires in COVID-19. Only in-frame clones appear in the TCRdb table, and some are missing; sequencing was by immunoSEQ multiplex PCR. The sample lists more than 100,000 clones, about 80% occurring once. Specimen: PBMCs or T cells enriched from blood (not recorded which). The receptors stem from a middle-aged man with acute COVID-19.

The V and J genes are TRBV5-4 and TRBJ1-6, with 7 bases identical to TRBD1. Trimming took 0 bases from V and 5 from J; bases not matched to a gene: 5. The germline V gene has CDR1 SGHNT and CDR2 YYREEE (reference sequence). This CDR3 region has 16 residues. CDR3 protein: CASSLGRGGDNSPLHF. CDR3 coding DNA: TGTGCCAGCAGCTTGGGCCGAGGGGGCGATAATTCACCCCTCCACTTT. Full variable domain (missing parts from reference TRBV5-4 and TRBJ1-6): ETGVTQSPTHLIKTRGQQVTLRCSSQSGHNTVSWYQQALGQGPQFIFQYYREEENGRGNFPPRFSGLQFPNYSSELNVNALELDDSALYLCASSLGRGGDNSPLHFGNGTRLTVT.

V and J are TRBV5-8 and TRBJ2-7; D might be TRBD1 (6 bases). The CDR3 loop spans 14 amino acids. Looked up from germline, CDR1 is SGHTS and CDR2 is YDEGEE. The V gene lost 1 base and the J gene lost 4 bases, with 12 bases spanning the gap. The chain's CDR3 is CASSLKQGKYEQYF. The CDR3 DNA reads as TGTGCCAGCAGCTTGAAGCAGGGGAAGTACGAGCAGTACTTC. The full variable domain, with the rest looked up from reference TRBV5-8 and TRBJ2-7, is EAGVTQSPTHLIKTRGQQATLRCSPISGHTSVYWYQQALGLGLQFLLWYDEGEERNRGNFPPRFSGRQFPNYSSELNVNALELEDSALYLCASSLKQGKYEQYFGPGTRLTVT.

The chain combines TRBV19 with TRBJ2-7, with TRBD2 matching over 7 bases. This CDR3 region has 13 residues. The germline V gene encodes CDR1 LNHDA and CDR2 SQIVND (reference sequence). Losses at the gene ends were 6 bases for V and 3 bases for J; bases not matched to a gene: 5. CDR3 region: CASRRGTNYEQYF. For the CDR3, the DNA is TGTGCCAGTAGGAGAGGGACTAACTACGAGCAGTACTTC. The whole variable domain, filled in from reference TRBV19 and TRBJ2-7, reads DGGITQSPKYLFRKEGQNVTLSCEQNLNHDAMYWYRQDPGQGLRLIYYSQIVNDFQKGDIAEGYSVSREKKESFPLTVTSAQKNPTAFYLCASRRGTNYEQYFGPGTRLTVT.

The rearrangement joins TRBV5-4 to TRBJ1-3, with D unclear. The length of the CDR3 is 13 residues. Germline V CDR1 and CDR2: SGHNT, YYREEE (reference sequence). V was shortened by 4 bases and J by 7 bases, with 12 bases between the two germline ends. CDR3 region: CASSRDVANTIYF. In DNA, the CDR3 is TGTGCCAGCAGCCGAGACGTAGCGAACACCATATATTTT.

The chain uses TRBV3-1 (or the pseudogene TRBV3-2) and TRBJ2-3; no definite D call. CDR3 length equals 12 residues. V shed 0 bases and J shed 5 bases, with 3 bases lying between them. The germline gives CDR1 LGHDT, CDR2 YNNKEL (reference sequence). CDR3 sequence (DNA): TGTGCCAGCAGCCAAGATAGAGATACGCAGTATTTT. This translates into CASSQDRDTQYF.

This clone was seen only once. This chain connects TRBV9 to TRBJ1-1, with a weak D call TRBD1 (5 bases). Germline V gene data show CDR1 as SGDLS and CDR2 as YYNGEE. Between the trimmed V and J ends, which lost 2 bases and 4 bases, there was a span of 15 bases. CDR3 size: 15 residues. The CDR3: CASSVRGDYGTEAFF. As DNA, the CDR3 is TGTGCCAGCAGCGTTCGGGGGGATTACGGCACTGAAGCTTTCTTT.

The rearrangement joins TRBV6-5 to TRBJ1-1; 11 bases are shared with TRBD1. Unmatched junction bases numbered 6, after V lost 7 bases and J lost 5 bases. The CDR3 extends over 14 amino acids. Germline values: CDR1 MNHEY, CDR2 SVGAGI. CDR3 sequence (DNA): TGTGCCAGCAATGGACAGGGGGCGGGAACTGAAGCTTTCTTT. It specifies CASNGQGAGTEAFF.

The CDR3 coding sequence is TGTGCCAGCAGCCAAGAAGCGAGGCGGTGGACTAGCGGGCGGGCCTACGAGCAGTACTTC. As protein: CASSQEARRWTSGRAYEQYF. The J gene is TRBJ2-7, the V gene TRBV4-2; 11 positions agree with TRBD2. The J segment lost 2 bases and the V segment lost 0 bases, leaving 15 bases of the junction unmatched. The CDR3 spans 20 residues. CDR1 is LGHNA, CDR2 YNFKEQ, per germline.

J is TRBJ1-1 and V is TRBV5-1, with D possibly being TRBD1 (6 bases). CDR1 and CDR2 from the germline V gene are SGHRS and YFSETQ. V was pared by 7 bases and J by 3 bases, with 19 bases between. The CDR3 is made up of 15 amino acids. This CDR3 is CASSTQLQGDTEAFF. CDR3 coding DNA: TGCGCCAGCTCAACCCAATTACAGGGTGACACTGAAGCTTTCTTT.

CDR3 region: CASSLQETQYF. As DNA, the CDR3 is TGTGCCAGCAGCCTCCAAGAGACCCAGTACTTC. The V call is TRBV5-4, the J call TRBJ2-5, with D hard to call. The germline V gene encodes CDR1 SGHNT and CDR2 YYREEE (reference sequence). The CDR3 has 11 residues. Trimming shortened V by 4 bases and J by 1 base, and 2 bases separated the two germline ends.

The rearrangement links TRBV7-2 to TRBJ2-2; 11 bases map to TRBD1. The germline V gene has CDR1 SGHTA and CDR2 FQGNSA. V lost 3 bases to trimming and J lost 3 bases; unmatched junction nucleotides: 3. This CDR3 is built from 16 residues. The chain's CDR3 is CASSFMGQGDTGELFF. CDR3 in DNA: TGTGCCAGCAGCTTCATGGGACAGGGGGACACCGGGGAGCTGTTTTTT.

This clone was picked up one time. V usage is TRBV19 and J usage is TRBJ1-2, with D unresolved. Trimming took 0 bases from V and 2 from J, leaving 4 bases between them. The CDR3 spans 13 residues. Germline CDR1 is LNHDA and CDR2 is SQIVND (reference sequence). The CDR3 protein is CASSIEQNYGYTF. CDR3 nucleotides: TGTGCCAGTAGTATAGAACAGAACTATGGCTACACCTTC.

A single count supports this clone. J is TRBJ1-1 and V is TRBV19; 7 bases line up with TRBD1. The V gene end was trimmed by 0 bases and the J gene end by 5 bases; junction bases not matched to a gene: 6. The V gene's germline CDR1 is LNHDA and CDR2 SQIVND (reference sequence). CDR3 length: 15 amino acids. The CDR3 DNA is TGTGCCAGTAGTATAGAGAGGGGGCGCCGGACTGAAGCTTTCTTT. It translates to CASSIERGRRTEAFF.

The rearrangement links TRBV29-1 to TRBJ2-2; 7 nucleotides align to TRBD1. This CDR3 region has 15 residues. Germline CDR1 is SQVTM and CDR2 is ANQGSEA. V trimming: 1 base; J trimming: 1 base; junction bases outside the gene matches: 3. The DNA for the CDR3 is TGCAGCGTTGAAGCCGGGACAGTGAACACCGGGGAGCTGTTTTTT. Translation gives CSVEAGTVNTGELFF.

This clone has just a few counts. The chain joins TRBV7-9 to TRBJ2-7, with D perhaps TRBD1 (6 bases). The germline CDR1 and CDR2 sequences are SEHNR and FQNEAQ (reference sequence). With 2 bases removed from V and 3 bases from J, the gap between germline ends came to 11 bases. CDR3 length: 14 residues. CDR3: CASSLNAGDYEQYF. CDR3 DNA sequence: TGTGCCAGCAGCTTAAACGCAGGGGACTACGAGCAGTACTTC.

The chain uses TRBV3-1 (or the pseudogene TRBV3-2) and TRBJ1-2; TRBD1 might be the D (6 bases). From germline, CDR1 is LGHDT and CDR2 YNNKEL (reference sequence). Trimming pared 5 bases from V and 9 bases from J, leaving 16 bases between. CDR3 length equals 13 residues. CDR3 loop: CASSYRASGSYTF. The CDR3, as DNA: TGTGCCAGCAGCTACAGGGCCTCGGGGAGCTACACCTTC.